This TCR beta chain appears in the sequencing data of a study of blood T cell repertoires in COVID-19 (dated by TCRdb to the early 2020s). A note on the overall study: Samples from collaborators originated in the United States, Italy and Spain and spanned both the acute and convalescent phases of COVID-19. Deeply sampled blood TCRbeta repertoires from subjects exposed to, actively infected with, or recovered from COVID-19 were included in the dataset. The prospective study material was composed of cDNA or gDNA derived from T cells, B-cell-depleted T cells, or PBMCs. Nearly every sample came with metadata listing a de-identified subject ID, COVID-19 status, age in years and sex. Samples came from the ongoing ImmuneRACE study (first 160 participants) plus 1,254 subjects from 6 global collaborators. The repertoires were released in a freely available public database intended as a resource for research on the immune response to SARS-CoV-2. Where available, HLA class I and class II types were taken from metadata supplied by the sample provider and were not determined by assay-based typing.

Study-wide findings and limitations: How much clinical and demographic metadata was included differed by source and by participant, and the metadata was provided uncurated.

TCRbeta CDR3 regions were amplified from genomic DNA by means of the immunoSEQ Assay, a bias-controlled multiplex PCR. In the original analysis: Nucleated cell counts per sample were estimated from amplification of reference gene primers within the assay. To quantify the absolute abundance of each unique TCRbeta CDR3 rearrangement, sequence reads were collapsed and filtered. Productive Simpson clonality was computed per sample as the square root of Simpson's diversity index over productive rearrangements. TCRdb re-hosts the immuneACCESS table, in-frame sequences only. Its copies lack some clones; in the studies checked, an unresolved V gene accounts for under half of them, and the cause for the rest is not known. From that table come the V and J calls and clone size; the DNA was used to work out D and trimming. Across this sample there are about 140,000 clones, with roughly four fifths seen only once. Over 4% of the sample rests with the top ten.

The collaborating institutions used their own protocols to collect whole blood in K2EDTA tubes. For TCRbeta analysis, collaborators shipped samples in one of three forms: frozen whole blood, isolated PBMCs, or DNA extracted from either of those sample types. Regarding this clone: It lacks a known antigen. Base qualities are missing; no much larger clone stands one base away.

The germline V gene provides CDR1 SGHTA and CDR2 FQGNSA. The CDR3 runs 13 amino acids, cysteine and phenylalanine included. Only the CDR3 DNA stays, 39 bases, in frame from base 1. Trimming accounts for 4 bases at V and 6 bases at J, while the number of junction bases matched to no gene is 4. The clonotype comes from a woman over 75 with active or convalescent COVID-19. Sequencing used peripheral blood. The rearranged chain carries TRBV7-2 and TRBJ2-7, with 9 bases in between that match TRBD2. The CDR3 amino acid sequence is: CASSSKTSGEQYF. Read as DNA, the sequence is TGTGCCAGCAGCTCTAAGACTAGCGGCGAGCAGTACTTC.